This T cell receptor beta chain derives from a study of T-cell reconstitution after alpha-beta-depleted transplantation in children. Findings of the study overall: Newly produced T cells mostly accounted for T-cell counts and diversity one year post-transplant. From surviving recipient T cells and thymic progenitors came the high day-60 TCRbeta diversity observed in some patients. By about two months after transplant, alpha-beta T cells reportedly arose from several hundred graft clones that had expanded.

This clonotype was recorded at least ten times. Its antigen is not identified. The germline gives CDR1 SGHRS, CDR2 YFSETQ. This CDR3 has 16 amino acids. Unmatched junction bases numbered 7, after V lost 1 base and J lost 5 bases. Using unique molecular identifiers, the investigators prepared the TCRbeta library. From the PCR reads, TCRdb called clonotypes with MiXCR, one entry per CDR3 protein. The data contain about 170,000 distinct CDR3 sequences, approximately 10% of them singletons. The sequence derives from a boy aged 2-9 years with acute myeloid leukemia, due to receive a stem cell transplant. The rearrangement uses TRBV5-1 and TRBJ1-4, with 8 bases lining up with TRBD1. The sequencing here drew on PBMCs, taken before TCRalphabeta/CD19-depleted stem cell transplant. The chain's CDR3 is CASSLTGGNSNEKLFF. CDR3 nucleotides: TGCGCCAGCAGCTTGACAGGGGGGAACTCAAATGAAAAACTGTTTTTT.